This T cell receptor beta chain was obtained from a study of long-term antiretroviral therapy in people with HIV. Study background: The 2015 recommendation for immediate ART came about a decade after the earliest samples.

Study-wide results and limits: Controls showed broader CDR3 length ranges than did the HIV repertoires.

Researchers report immunoSEQ v3.0 was run at survey level. Profiled with immunoSEQ multiplex PCR; TCRdb holds only in-frame clones, not every one. The sample carries 15,000 to 20,000 clones, roughly 80% recorded once. Per germline, CDR1 SGHRS and CDR2 YFSETQ. The CDR3 totals 14 residues. After removal of 6 bases from V and 6 bases from J, the junction contained 6 bases not matched to a gene. Points on this clone: Its antigen remains unknown.

Every participant gave one or more pre-ART and two or more post-ART PBMC samples. The samples comprised roughly 0.9-10 million cryopreserved PBMC ahead of DNA extraction. Here the sequenced sample was unsorted PBMCs, taken just before starting antiretroviral therapy. The J gene is TRBJ2-7, the V gene TRBV5-1, with 13 positions matching TRBD2. The receptor was isolated from a man aged 40-55 years with HIV. The CDR3 here is CASKGLAGPVEQYF. In nucleotides, the CDR3 is TGCGCCAGCAAGGGACTAGCGGGGCCGGTCGAGCAGTACTTC. The variable domain in full, with the rest retrieved from reference TRBV5-1 and TRBJ2-7, is KAGVTQTPRYLIKTRGQQVTLSCSPISGHRSVSWYQQTPGQGLQFLFEYFSETQRNKGNFPGRFSGRQFSNSRSEMNVSTLELGDSALYLCASKGLAGPVEQYFGPGTRLTVT.